This TCR beta chain was identified in a study of memory CD4+ T cells and cytomegalovirus serostatus. Germline V lookup: CDR1 LNHDA, CDR2 SQIVND (reference sequence). The V gene lost 10 bases and the J gene lost 7 bases, with 16 bases spanning the gap. There are 12 residues in the CDR3. Single viable CD3+CD4+CD8-CD45RO+ cells were sorted as the memory CD4+ T cells. Concerning this clone: As yet, its antigen is unknown.

Under the authors' procedure: After removing out-of-frame reads, 2 million to 2.5 million distinct TCRbeta sequences remained. Sequencing was performed with immunoSEQ multiplex PCR; in TCRdb, only in-frame clones are kept and a portion is missing. That table is the source of V, J and clone size, and D and trimming were worked out from the DNA. The sample has 52,000 or so clones; approximately 83% are singletons. Study-level findings and limits: Each of fewer than 80 CMV-associated TCRbeta sequences occurred in one to five individuals. Repertoires predicted CMV serostatus with median bootstrapped AUC of approximately 0.94.

Sequences were obtained from memory CD4+ T cells from blood. The clonotype comes from an adult in good health and CMV-seronegative. V gene TRBV19 combines with J gene TRBJ2-5, with D perhaps given as TRBD1 or TRBD2 (5 bases each). The CDR3 sequence is CATGAFSGTQYF. The DNA for the CDR3 is TGTGCCACCGGGGCATTTTCAGGGACCCAGTACTTC. Full variable domain (remainder filled in from reference TRBV19 and TRBJ2-5): DGGITQSPKYLFRKEGQNVTLSCEQNLNHDAMYWYRQDPGQGLRLIYYSQIVNDFQKGDIAEGYSVSREKKESFPLTVTSAQKNPTAFYLCATGAFSGTQYFGPGTRLLVL.